The sequence of this T cell receptor (beta chain) was determined in a study of blood T cell repertoires in COVID-19. Profiled with immunoSEQ multiplex PCR; TCRdb holds only in-frame clones, not every one. The sample shows around 190,000 clones, about 81% of them seen only once. Germline V lookup: CDR1 SGHAT, CDR2 FQNNGV. Trimming took 6 bases from V and 1 from J, leaving 9 bases between them. This CDR3 comprises 13 residues. In Cohort 3, a recovered donor had either two negative PCRs, clearance, or symptom resolution. With regard to this clone: Possible read error: a much larger clone is one base away.

Sequencing used PBMCs or T cells enriched from blood (not recorded which). This chain connects TRBV11-2 to TRBJ1-1, with D maybe TRBD1 (6 bases). The receptor was derived from a middle-aged man who had recovered from COVID-19. The CDR3 bases are TGTGCCAGCAGTGAGGACAGGAACACTGAAGCTTTCTTT. Translated: CASSEDRNTEAFF.